The 19 T cell receptor beta chains in this list originate from one sample, sequenced in a study of OX40 agonist ivuxolimab in advanced cancers. Data came from immunoSEQ multiplex PCR; TCRdb stores just in-frame clones and leaves some out. Seen here are 77,000 or so clones, 92% observed once, and the top ten hold approximately 10%. The sample was CD4+ or CD8+ T cells sorted from blood, taken in a trial of the OX40 agonist ivuxolimab. The receptors derive from an adult with an advanced solid tumor such as melanoma, head and neck, liver or kidney cancer.

Only one count was recorded for this clone. The chain employs TRBV5-1 and TRBJ2-7, with D perhaps TRBD2 (6 bases). Germline V gene data show CDR1 as SGHRS and CDR2 as YFSETQ. V gave up 0 bases and J gave up 4 bases, with 11 bases separating them. The CDR3 runs to 14 residues. CDR3 nucleotide sequence: TGCGCCAGCAGCTTGGATTCTAGCGTTTACGAGCAGTACTTC. Residues: CASSLDSSVYEQYF.

This chain uses TRBV27 with TRBJ2-3; D is possibly TRBD1 or TRBD2 (5 bases each). Looked up from germline, CDR1 is MNHEY and CDR2 is SMNVEV (reference sequence). CDR3 length: 17 amino acids. The V and J ends lost 3 bases and 0 bases respectively, with 16 bases between them. The CDR3 DNA is TGTGCCAGCAGTTTGTATTCAGGGACGTTTAGCACAGATACGCAGTATTTT. Protein: CASSLYSGTFSTDTQYF.

This clone has only one observation. The V call is TRBV5-4, the J call TRBJ2-3; 10 bases agree with TRBD1. The CDR3 consists of 17 residues. Trimming at V came to 2 bases and at J to 2 bases, leaving 8 bases not matched to a gene. CDR1 is SGHNT and CDR2 is YYREEE in the germline V gene (reference sequence). CDR3 loop: CASSLPGTGDPTDTQYF. The CDR3 nucleotides read TGTGCCAGCAGCTTACCCGGGACAGGGGATCCCACAGATACGCAGTATTTT.

This chain connects TRBV29-1 to TRBJ2-7; perhaps TRBD2 as D (6 bases). V shed 3 bases and J shed 5 bases, with 23 bases lying between them. The CDR3 has 16 amino acids. Germline loops: CDR1 SQVTM, CDR2 ANQGSEA. This CDR3 is CSVEGGAALNLDEQYF. In DNA form, the CDR3 reads TGCAGCGTTGAGGGGGGAGCGGCGCTTAATCTCGACGAGCAGTACTTC.

The rearrangement links TRBV7-8 to TRBJ1-3; 7 bases map to TRBD1. In germline, CDR1 is SGHVS, CDR2 FQNEAQ. CDR3 length: 16 residues. The V segment lost 5 bases and the J segment 3 bases; nucleotides outside the gene matches: 10. The CDR3 nucleotides read TGTGCCAGCAGCCTTGGGACAGACGGTTTTGGAAACACCATATATTTT. This codes for CASSLGTDGFGNTIYF.

The chain employs TRBV27 and TRBJ1-1; 9 nucleotides align to TRBD1. V was clipped by 7 bases and J by 5 bases; unmatched bases: 8. The CDR3 loop spans 14 amino acids. Per germline, CDR1 MNHEY and CDR2 SMNVEV (reference sequence). CDR3 bases: TGTGCCAGCATCGAAACAGGGGGCGGAACTGAAGCTTTCTTT. It specifies CASIETGGGTEAFF.

This clone was seen a handful of times. This rearrangement joins TRBV7-9 to TRBJ2-1; tentatively, D is TRBD2 (7 bases). Germline CDR1 SEHNR, CDR2 FQNEAQ (reference sequence). V gave up 1 base and J gave up 4 bases, with 17 bases separating them. The CDR3 is 17 amino acids. The CDR3 sequence: CASSLDGPRGAYNEQFF. The CDR3 bases are TGTGCCAGCAGCTTAGACGGCCCACGGGGGGCTTACAATGAGCAGTTCTTC. The variable domain in full, with the rest retrieved from reference TRBV7-9 and TRBJ2-1, is DTGVSQNPRHKITKRGQNVTFRCDPISEHNRLYWYRQTLGQGPEFLTYFQNEAQLEKSRLLSDRFSAERPKGSFSTLEIQRTEQGDSAMYLCASSLDGPRGAYNEQFFGPGTRLTVL.

The rearrangement links TRBV6-1 to TRBJ2-2; 8 bases are shared with TRBD1. Germline-derived CDR1 and CDR2 are MNHNS and SASEGT. With V trimmed by 3 bases and J by 7 bases, 10 bases remained unmatched. CDR3 size: 16 residues. The DNA of the CDR3 is TGTGCCAGCAGTGATGGGCAGGGGGCTTCGATCGGGGAGCTGTTTTTT. Residues: CASSDGQGASIGELFF.

This sequence joins TRBV5-1 and TRBJ1-5; 7 bases line up with TRBD1. The CDR3 spans 17 residues. J lost 4 bases, V lost 0 bases, and 10 bases had no gene match. CDR1 and CDR2 from the germline V gene are SGHRS and YFSETQ. The CDR3 nucleotides read TGCGCCAGCAGCTTGGGGGACAGTTCAGTCGCTAATCAGCCCCAGCATTTT. It is translated as CASSLGDSSVANQPQHF.

CDR3 residues: CASSFGWGQGNSPLHF. The CDR3 DNA sequence: TGTGCCAGCAGCTTCGGTTGGGGACAGGGGAACTCACCCCTCCACTTT. The chain recombines TRBV5-8 with TRBJ1-6; the match to TRBD1 covers 10 bases. The CDR3 extends over 16 amino acids. Germline CDR1 SGHTS, CDR2 YDEGEE. The V segment lost 2 bases and the J segment 10 bases; nucleotides outside the gene matches: 9.

The chain is built from TRBV5-5 and TRBJ2-3; D perhaps matches TRBD1 (6 bases). V was pared by 6 bases and J by 1 base, with 18 bases between. The CDR3 is 16 amino acids. Looked up from germline, CDR1 is SGHKS and CDR2 is YYEKEE (reference sequence). The CDR3 protein is CASIPSGALGTDTQYF. The DNA for the CDR3 is TGTGCCAGCATACCCTCAGGGGCGCTGGGCACAGATACGCAGTATTTT.

V usage is TRBV4-1 and J usage is TRBJ2-1; the D is unclear. Deletions cut 2 bases from V and 7 bases from J, with 9 bases between. The germline CDR1 and CDR2 sequences are MGHRA and YSYEKL. This CDR3 is 13 amino acids long. The CDR3 nucleotides are TGCGCCAGCAGCCAAACTTTCTGGAATGAGCAGTTCTTC. Amino acids: CASSQTFWNEQFF.

The V call is TRBV7-9, the J call TRBJ2-7; 8 bases match TRBD1. CDR3 length: 14 amino acids. J gave up 5 bases and V 6 bases, and 9 bases lay outside the gene matches. The germline V gene has CDR1 SEHNR and CDR2 FQNEAQ (reference sequence). The CDR3 is CASRLDPGGNEQYF. Written as DNA, the CDR3 is TGTGCCAGCAGGCTAGACCCAGGGGGCAACGAGCAGTACTTC.

The chain combines TRBV9 with TRBJ1-1; the D is unclear. The CDR3 loop spans 14 amino acids. Germline CDR1 reads SGDLS; CDR2 reads YYNGEE. V shed 4 bases and J shed 4 bases, with 14 bases lying between them. The CDR3 here is CASSSSGLFTEAFF. The CDR3 DNA reads as TGTGCCAGCAGCTCTTCGGGCCTTTTCACTGAAGCTTTCTTT.

This chain uses TRBV15 with TRBJ2-5, with D perhaps matching TRBD1 or TRBD2 (5 bases each). V lost 3 bases and J lost 3, with 14 bases in between. The CDR3 extends over 15 amino acids. CDR1 is LNHNV, CDR2 YYDKDF, per germline (reference sequence). The CDR3 coding sequence is TGTGCCACCAGCAGGGGGACGGACCGCGAAGAGACCCAGTACTTC. Protein sequence: CATSRGTDREETQYF. The full variable domain, with the rest looked up from reference TRBV15 and TRBJ2-5, is DAMVIQNPRYQVTQFGKPVTLSCSQTLNHNVMYWYQQKSSQAPKLLFHYYDKDFNNEADTPDNFQSRRPNTSFCFLDIRSPGLGDTAMYLCATSRGTDREETQYFGPGTRLLVL.

The V gene is TRBV27, the J gene TRBJ2-1, with TRBD2 matching over 11 bases. This CDR3 contains 15 residues. CDR1 and CDR2 (germline): MNHEY, SMNVEV (reference sequence). J was trimmed by 3 bases and V by 9 bases; bases with no gene match: 7. CDR3 residues: CASSTGTSGYNEQFF. CDR3 DNA sequence: TGTGCCAGTTCTACCGGGACTAGCGGCTACAATGAGCAGTTCTTC.

The genes are TRBV7-9 and TRBJ2-7; D gene ambiguous. The V end lost 5 bases, the J end lost 2 bases, and 10 bases lay between the germline ends. The CDR3 has 13 residues. From germline, CDR1 is SEHNR and CDR2 FQNEAQ (reference sequence). The CDR3 protein is CASSDGKPYEQYF. The CDR3 DNA sequence: TGTGCCAGCAGCGATGGTAAGCCCTACGAGCAGTACTTC.

V usage is TRBV6-5 and J usage is TRBJ1-3, with D perhaps TRBD1 (5 bases). V was trimmed by 1 base and J by 4 bases, leaving 14 bases between them. This CDR3 region has 16 residues. CDR1 MNHEY and CDR2 SVGAGI come from the germline V gene. The CDR3 coding sequence is TGTGCCAGCAGTTACTTTAAAGGGGCTCCCGGAAACACCATATATTTT. This translates into CASSYFKGAPGNTIYF.

This clone was seen at least ten times. The chain couples TRBV6-4 to TRBJ2-3; possible D gene TRBD2, 5 bases. Trimming removed 0 bases from V and 0 bases from J, with 13 bases in between. The CDR3 has 17 residues. Germline V gene lookup returns CDR1 MRHNA and CDR2 SNTAGT. The CDR3 DNA reads as TGTGCCAGCAGTGACTCCGAACTAGGTGCTAGCACAGATACGCAGTATTTT. Encoded protein: CASSDSELGASTDTQYF.